The rows below give T cell receptor beta chains drawn from one sample of a study of blood T cell repertoires in COVID-19. Measured with immunoSEQ multiplex PCR; TCRdb has only the in-frame clones, and not every one. The sample records 200,000 to 250,000 clones, around 90% being singletons. Sequencing used PBMCs or T cells enriched from blood (not recorded which). These receptors were taken from a man aged 25 to 45 who had been exposed to COVID-19. Each CDR3 is given with its conserved first and last residue. The D gene is left open where the match is weak. Clone size is given for some rows only: seen once, a few or many times, or a class if the clone is expanded.

16	TRBV6-5	NA	TRBJ1-5	NA	TGTGCCAGCAGTTACTCAGCCCAAAGCAGCAATCAGCCCCAGCATTTT	CASSYSAQSSNQPQHF
13	TRBV30	NA	TRBJ1-2	NA	TGTGCCTGGGGATTCGGAAGGGGCTATGGCTACACCTTC	CAWGFGRGYGYTF
15	TRBV5-4	once	TRBJ1-6	TRBD1	TGTGCCAGCAGCTGGGGACAGGGAAGGAATTCACCCCTCCACTTT	CASSWGQGRNSPLHF
15	TRBV6-5	NA	TRBJ1-4	NA	TGTGCCAGCAGTTCCGGGATAGGGCGGGGTGAAAAACTGTTTTTT	CASSSGIGRGEKLFF
15	TRBV15	NA	TRBJ1-6	NA	TGTGCCACCAGCAGAGAACAGTTGTATAATTCACCCCTCCACTTT	CATSREQLYNSPLHF
14	TRBV25-1	NA	TRBJ1-1	NA	TGTGCCAGCAGTCCCCGAGGGATCTACGGACTAGCTTTCTTT	CASSPRGIYGLAFF
16	TRBV5-1	once	TRBJ2-7	TRBD1	TGCGCCAGCAGCTTGAGGACAGGGAGGAGCTCCTACGAGCAGTACTTC	CASSLRTGRSSYEQYF
15	TRBV30	NA	TRBJ1-2	NA	TGTGCCTGGAGCCTAACAGGAGCCGGAAACTATGGCTACACCTTC	CAWSLTGAGNYGYTF
13	TRBV27	NA	TRBJ2-7	NA	TGTGCCAGCAGTTTCTCCGGGGACTACGAGCAGTACTTC	CASSFSGDYEQYF
14	TRBV3-1/TRBV3-2	few	TRBJ2-7	NA	TGTGCCAGCAGCAGGGGACTCCTTTTCTACGAGCAGTACTTC	CASSRGLLFYEQYF
13	TRBV12-3/TRBV12-4	once	TRBJ2-1	NA	TGTGCCAGCAGTAGTGCGACCTACAATGAGCAGTTCTTC	CASSSATYNEQFF
14	TRBV19	NA	TRBJ1-1	NA	TGTGCCAGTAGTATAGAAGGACAGCCTACTGAAGCTTTCTTT	CASSIEGQPTEAFF
14	TRBV15	NA	TRBJ1-2	TRBD1	TGTGCCACCAGCAGACCCGGACAGGTCCGTGGCTACACCTTC	CATSRPGQVRGYTF